The rows below give T cell receptor beta chains drawn from one sample of a study of a mutant IDH1 vaccine in newly diagnosed glioma. Measured with immunoSEQ multiplex PCR; TCRdb has only the in-frame clones, and not every one. The sample lists about 66,000 clones; roughly 85% were seen once. This material consisted of PBMCs, taken from a glioma patient treated with radiotherapy, temozolomide or both. The receptors shown here come from a man between 25 and 39 years old with glioma. CDR3s include the opening cysteine and the closing phenylalanine or tryptophan. Fields, in order: J gene, V gene, clone size, D gene, CDR3 protein, CDR3 DNA. The D gene is left open where the match is weak. Clone size is shown for a subset of rows, as once, few, many or a class of expanded clone.

J: TRBJ1-5; V: TRBV5-1; size: -; D: TRBD1; CDR3: CASSLAPGGRQPQHF; DNA: TGCGCCAGCAGCTTGGCGCCAGGGGGAAGGCAGCCCCAGCATTTT
J: TRBJ2-2; V: TRBV5-1; size: few; D: -; CDR3: CASSRSAGTGELFF; DNA: TGCGCCAGCTCACGGTCCGCCGGGACCGGGGAGCTGTTTTTT
J: TRBJ2-5; V: TRBV11-3; size: -; D: -; CDR3: CASSFLGQETQYF; DNA: TGTGCCAGCAGCTTCCTGGGGCAAGAGACCCAGTACTTC
J: TRBJ1-1; V: TRBV7-6; size: -; D: -; CDR3: CASSLGPDSTEAFF; DNA: TGTGCCAGCAGCTTAGGGCCGGACAGCACTGAAGCTTTCTTT
J: TRBJ2-2; V: TRBV28; size: -; D: TRBD2; CDR3: CASSFGLAGVTGELFF; DNA: TGTGCCAGCAGTTTTGGACTAGCGGGGGTCACCGGGGAGCTGTTTTTT
J: TRBJ1-1; V: TRBV28; size: -; D: -; CDR3: CASKNSGTTNTEAFF; DNA: TGTGCCAGCAAAAATTCCGGGACAACGAACACTGAAGCTTTCTTT
J: TRBJ2-1; V: TRBV6-6; size: -; D: -; CDR3: CASSPERDTNNEQFF; DNA: TGTGCCAGCAGTCCGGAGAGGGACACCAACAATGAGCAGTTCTTC
J: TRBJ2-1; V: TRBV28; size: -; D: TRBD2; CDR3: CATKAGGVVTEQFF; DNA: TGTGCCACCAAAGCGGGGGGAGTTGTCACTGAGCAGTTCTTC
J: TRBJ1-6; V: TRBV18; size: -; D: -; CDR3: CASSRSGERSPLHF; DNA: TGTGCCAGCTCACGCTCCGGGGAACGGTCACCCCTCCACTTT
J: TRBJ1-2; V: TRBV6-5; size: -; D: -; CDR3: CASSYGGGYTF; DNA: TGTGCCAGCAGTTACGGTGGTGGCTACACCTTC
J: TRBJ2-1; V: TRBV5-1; size: once; D: -; CDR3: CASSLGSSYNEQFF; DNA: TGCGCCAGCAGCTTGGGCAGCTCCTACAATGAGCAGTTCTTC
J: TRBJ1-5; V: TRBV11-2; size: once; D: TRBD1; CDR3: CASSPGTARNQPQHF; DNA: TGTGCCAGCAGCCCCGGGACAGCTAGGAATCAGCCCCAGCATTTT
J: TRBJ2-5; V: TRBV12-5; size: -; D: TRBD2; CDR3: CASGLVTILAGGNEETQYF; DNA: TGTGCTAGTGGTTTGGTAACCATACTAGCGGGGGGTAATGAAGAGACCCAGTACTTC
J: TRBJ2-1; V: TRBV27; size: -; D: TRBD1; CDR3: CASSSQGAFGNEQFF; DNA: TGTGCCAGCAGTTCACAGGGGGCGTTTGGCAATGAGCAGTTCTTC
J: TRBJ1-6; V: TRBV5-6; size: -; D: -; CDR3: CASSLEGRIFNSPLHF; DNA: TGTGCCAGCAGCCTGGAAGGACGGATATTTAATTCACCCCTCCACTTT
J: TRBJ2-3; V: TRBV27; size: -; D: TRBD1; CDR3: CASTTGETVDTQYF; DNA: TGTGCCAGCACTACAGGGGAGACCGTCGATACGCAGTATTTT
J: TRBJ2-5; V: TRBV6-1; size: -; D: TRBD2; CDR3: CASSLGGVGETQYF; DNA: TGTGCCAGCAGTTTGGGGGGGGTCGGGGAGACCCAGTACTTC
J: TRBJ1-2; V: TRBV4-2; size: -; D: -; CDR3: CASSQSPTEENYGYTF; DNA: TGTGCCAGCAGCCAAAGCCCGACAGAAGAAAACTATGGCTACACCTTC
J: TRBJ2-1; V: TRBV7-9; size: -; D: TRBD1; CDR3: CASSPTRTGSYNEQFF; DNA: TGTGCCAGCAGCCCGACCCGGACAGGGTCTTACAATGAGCAGTTCTTC
J: TRBJ1-5; V: TRBV30; size: -; D: -; CDR3: CAWSVRPGRPQHF; DNA: TGTGCCTGGAGTGTGCGCCCGGGTCGGCCCCAGCATTTT
J: TRBJ1-1; V: TRBV5-1; size: -; D: -; CDR3: CASSLAWGSTEAFF; DNA: TGCGCCAGCAGCTTGGCCTGGGGGAGCACTGAAGCTTTCTTT
J: TRBJ1-6; V: TRBV30; size: -; D: -; CDR3: CAWSLGGSDSPLHF; DNA: TGTGCCTGGAGCCTGGGAGGGAGCGATTCACCCCTCCACTTT
J: TRBJ1-1; V: TRBV29-1; size: -; D: -; CDR3: CSVMDRNTEAFF; DNA: TGCAGCGTGATGGACAGGAACACTGAAGCTTTCTTT
J: TRBJ2-1; V: TRBV10-1; size: -; D: -; CDR3: CASSESGWGKENEQFF; DNA: TGCGCCAGCAGTGAGTCGGGTTGGGGGAAGGAAAATGAGCAGTTCTTC
J: TRBJ2-3; V: TRBV5-4; size: once; D: -; CDR3: CASSLEGFGQYF; DNA: TGTGCCAGCAGCTTGGAAGGGTTTGGGCAGTATTTT
J: TRBJ2-3; V: TRBV5-1; size: -; D: -; CDR3: CASSRTSSKASTDTQYF; DNA: TGCGCCAGCAGCCGGACATCGTCCAAAGCTAGCACAGATACGCAGTATTTT
J: TRBJ2-7; V: TRBV13; size: once; D: -; CDR3: CASSIQGGTYEQYF; DNA: TGTGCCAGCAGCATCCAGGGGGGGACCTACGAGCAGTACTTC
J: TRBJ2-4; V: TRBV29-1; size: -; D: TRBD2; CDR3: CSVEDGRGLGKNIQYF; DNA: TGCAGCGTTGAAGATGGGAGGGGTCTCGGCAAAAACATTCAGTACTTC
J: TRBJ1-4; V: TRBV18; size: -; D: -; CDR3: CASSPDDEKLFF; DNA: TGTGCCAGCTCACCAGATGATGAAAAACTGTTTTTT
J: TRBJ1-2; V: TRBV12-5; size: -; D: -; CDR3: CASGLDGYGYTF; DNA: TGTGCTAGTGGTTTGGATGGTTATGGCTACACCTTC
J: TRBJ1-5; V: TRBV5-1; size: -; D: TRBD1; CDR3: CASSSGQGGQPQHF; DNA: TGCGCCAGCAGCTCGGGACAGGGGGGTCAGCCCCAGCATTTT
J: TRBJ1-4; V: TRBV28; size: -; D: -; CDR3: CASSLTFEKLFF; DNA: TGTGCCAGCAGTTTGACATTCGAAAAACTGTTTTTT
J: TRBJ1-1; V: TRBV30; size: few; D: -; CDR3: CAWRYRTAGDVNTEAFF; DNA: TGTGCCTGGAGGTACAGGACAGCCGGCGATGTGAACACTGAAGCTTTCTTT
J: TRBJ2-1; V: TRBV5-6; size: -; D: -; CDR3: CASSLDSLGNEQFF; DNA: TGTGCCAGCAGCTTGGATAGTTTGGGCAATGAGCAGTTCTTC